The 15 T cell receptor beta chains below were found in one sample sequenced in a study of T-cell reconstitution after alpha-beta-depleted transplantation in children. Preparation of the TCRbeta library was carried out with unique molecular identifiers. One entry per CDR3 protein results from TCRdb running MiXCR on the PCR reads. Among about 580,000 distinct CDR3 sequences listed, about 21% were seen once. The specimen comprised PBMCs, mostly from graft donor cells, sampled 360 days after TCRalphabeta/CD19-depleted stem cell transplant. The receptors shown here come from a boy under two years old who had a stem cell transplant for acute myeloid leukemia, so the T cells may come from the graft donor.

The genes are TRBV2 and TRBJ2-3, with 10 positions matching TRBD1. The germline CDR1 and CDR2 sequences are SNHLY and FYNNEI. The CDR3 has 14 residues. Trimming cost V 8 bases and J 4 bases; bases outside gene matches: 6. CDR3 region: CASRWTGGPDTQYF. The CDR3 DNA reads TGTGCCAGCCGATGGACAGGGGGACCAGATACGCAGTATTTT.

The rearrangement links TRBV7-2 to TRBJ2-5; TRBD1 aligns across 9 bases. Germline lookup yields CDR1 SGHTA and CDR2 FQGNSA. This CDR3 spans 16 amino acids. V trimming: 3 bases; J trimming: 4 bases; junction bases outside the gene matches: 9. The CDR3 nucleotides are TGTGCCAGCAGCTTTGAAGGACAGGGGTTGAGAGAGACCCAGTACTTC. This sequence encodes CASSFEGQGLRETQYF.

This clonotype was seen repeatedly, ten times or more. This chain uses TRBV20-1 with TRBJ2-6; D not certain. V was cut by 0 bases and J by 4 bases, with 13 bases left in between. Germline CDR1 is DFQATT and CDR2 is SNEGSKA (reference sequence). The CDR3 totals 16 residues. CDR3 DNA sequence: TGCAGTGCTAGAGAGCGTCTAGGCGGAGGGGCCAACGTCCTGACTTTC. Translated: CSARERLGGGANVLTF.

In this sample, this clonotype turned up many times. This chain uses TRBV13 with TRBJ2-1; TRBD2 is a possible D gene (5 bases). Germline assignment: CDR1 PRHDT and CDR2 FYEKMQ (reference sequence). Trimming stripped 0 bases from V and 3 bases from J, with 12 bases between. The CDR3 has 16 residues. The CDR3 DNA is TGTGCCAGCAGCTTAGGAGCGGAGGCTATCTACAATGAGCAGTTCTTC. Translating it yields CASSLGAEAIYNEQFF.

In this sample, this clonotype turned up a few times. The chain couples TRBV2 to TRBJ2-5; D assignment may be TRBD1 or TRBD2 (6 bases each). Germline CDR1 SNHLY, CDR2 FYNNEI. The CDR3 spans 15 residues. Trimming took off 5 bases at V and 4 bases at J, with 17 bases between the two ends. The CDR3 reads CASSRQQGGVETQYF. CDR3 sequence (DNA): TGTGCCAGCAGTCGGCAACAGGGAGGCGTAGAGACCCAGTACTTC.

CDR3 DNA: TGTGCCAGCGGGAGGGTGAGCACTGAAGCTTTCTTT. Translating gives CASGRVSTEAFF. V usage is TRBV6-2 or TRBV6-3 and J usage is TRBJ1-1, with D unclear. The CDR3 is 12 residues long. CDR1 and CDR2 from the germline V gene are MNHEY and SVGEGT. Trimming took 8 bases from V and 4 from J, leaving 11 bases between them.

CDR3 loop: CASSPLDRSDEQFF. For the CDR3, the DNA is TGCGCCAGCAGCCCCCTCGACAGGAGTGATGAGCAGTTCTTC. The J gene is TRBJ2-1, the V gene TRBV5-1, with D possibly being TRBD1 (6 bases). Germline V lookup: CDR1 SGHRS, CDR2 YFSETQ. The CDR3 runs to 14 residues. Deletions cut 4 bases from V and 8 bases from J, with 16 bases between.

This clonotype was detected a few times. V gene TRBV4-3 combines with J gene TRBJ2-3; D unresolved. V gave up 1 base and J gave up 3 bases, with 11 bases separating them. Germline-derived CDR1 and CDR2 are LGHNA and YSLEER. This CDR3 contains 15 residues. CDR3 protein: CASSQGWGSTDTQYF. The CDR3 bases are TGCGCCAGCAGCCAAGGGTGGGGATCGACAGATACGCAGTATTTT.

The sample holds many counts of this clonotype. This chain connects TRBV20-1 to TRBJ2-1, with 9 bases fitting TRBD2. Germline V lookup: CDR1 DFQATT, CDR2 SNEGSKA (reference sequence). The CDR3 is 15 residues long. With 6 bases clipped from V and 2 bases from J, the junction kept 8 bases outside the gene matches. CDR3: CSASSGTSTYNEQFF. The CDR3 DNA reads TGCAGTGCATCATCCGGGACTAGCACCTACAATGAGCAGTTCTTC.

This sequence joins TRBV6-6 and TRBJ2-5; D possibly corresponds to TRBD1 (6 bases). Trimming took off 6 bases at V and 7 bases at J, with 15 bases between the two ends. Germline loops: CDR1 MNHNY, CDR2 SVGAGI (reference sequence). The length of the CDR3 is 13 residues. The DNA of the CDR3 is TGTGCCAGCAGATTCGACAGGATTGGGACCCAGTACTTC. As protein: CASRFDRIGTQYF.

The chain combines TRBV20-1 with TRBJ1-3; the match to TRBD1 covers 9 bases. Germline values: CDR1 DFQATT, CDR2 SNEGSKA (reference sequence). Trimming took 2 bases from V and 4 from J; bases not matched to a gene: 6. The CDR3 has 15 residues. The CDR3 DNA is TGCAGTGCTAGAAGGGATGGACAGGGGGGAAACACCATATATTTT. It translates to CSARRDGQGGNTIYF.

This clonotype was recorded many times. CDR3 loop: CSARGDPVETQYF. Written as DNA, the CDR3 is TGCAGTGCTAGGGGGGACCCAGTGGAGACCCAGTACTTC. The V and J genes are TRBV20-1 and TRBJ2-5; D may be TRBD1 or TRBD2 (5 bases each). The V gene's germline CDR1 is DFQATT and CDR2 SNEGSKA (reference sequence). The CDR3 runs 13 residues. V was trimmed by 3 bases and J by 5 bases, leaving 13 bases between them.

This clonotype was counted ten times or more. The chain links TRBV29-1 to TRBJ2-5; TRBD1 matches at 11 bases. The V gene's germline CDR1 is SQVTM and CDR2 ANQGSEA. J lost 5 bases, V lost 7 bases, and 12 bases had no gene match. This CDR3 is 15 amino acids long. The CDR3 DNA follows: TGCAGCGCCTGGAAACTGGACAGGGGGCAGGAGACCCAGTACTTC. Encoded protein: CSAWKLDRGQETQYF.

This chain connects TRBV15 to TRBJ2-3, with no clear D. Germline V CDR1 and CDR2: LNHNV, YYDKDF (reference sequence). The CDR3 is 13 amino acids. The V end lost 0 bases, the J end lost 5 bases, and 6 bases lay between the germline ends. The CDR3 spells CATSRDSGDTQYF. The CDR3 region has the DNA TGTGCCACCAGCAGAGATTCGGGAGATACGCAGTATTTT. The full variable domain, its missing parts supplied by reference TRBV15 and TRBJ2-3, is DAMVIQNPRYQVTQFGKPVTLSCSQTLNHNVMYWYQQKSSQAPKLLFHYYDKDFNNEADTPDNFQSRRPNTSFCFLDIRSPGLGDTAMYLCATSRDSGDTQYFGPGTRLTVL.

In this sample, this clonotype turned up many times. As DNA, the CDR3 is TGCAGCGTCCCCGCCGGAGGGGACGAGCAGTACTTC. It is translated as CSVPAGGDEQYF. The chain links TRBV29-1 to TRBJ2-7; maybe TRBD2 (6 bases). The CDR3 totals 12 residues. CDR1 is SQVTM, CDR2 ANQGSEA, per germline. V lost 6 bases and J 5 bases, leaving 14 bases between the germline ends.